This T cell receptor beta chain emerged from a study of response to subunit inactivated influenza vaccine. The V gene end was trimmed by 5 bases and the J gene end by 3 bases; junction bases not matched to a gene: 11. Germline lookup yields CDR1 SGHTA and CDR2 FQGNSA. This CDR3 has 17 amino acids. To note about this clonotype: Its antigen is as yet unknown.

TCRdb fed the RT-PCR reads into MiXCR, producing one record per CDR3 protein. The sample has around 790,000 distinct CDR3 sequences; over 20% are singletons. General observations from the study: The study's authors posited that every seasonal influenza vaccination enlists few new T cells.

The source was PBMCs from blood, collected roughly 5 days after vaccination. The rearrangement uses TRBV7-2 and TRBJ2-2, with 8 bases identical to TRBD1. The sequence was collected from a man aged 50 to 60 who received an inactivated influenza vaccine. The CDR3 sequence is CASSPGTGSLYTGELFF. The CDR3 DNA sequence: TGTGCCAGCAGCCCAGGGACAGGTAGTCTATACACCGGGGAGCTGTTTTTT.